This TCR beta chain was identified in a study of T cell changes during pregnancy in multiple sclerosis. This CDR3 contains 16 residues. V gave up 4 bases and J gave up 0 bases, with 16 bases separating them. Germline loops: CDR1 SGHNT, CDR2 YYREEE (reference sequence). The repertoire was sequenced with immunoSEQ multiplex PCR; TCRdb's copy has only in-frame clones and lacks some. The data hold 55,000 to 70,000 clones, with 89% observed a single time. Here the sequenced sample was peripheral blood, taken after pregnancy. The chain recombines TRBV5-4 with TRBJ1-1, with a possible D match to TRBD1 (5 bases). The sequence derives from a female donor with multiple sclerosis, enrolled in a pregnancy study. The CDR3 DNA reads as TGTGCCAGCAGCGACAACCCCAGGGCCTTGAACACTGAAGCTTTCTTT. Translation gives CASSDNPRALNTEAFF.